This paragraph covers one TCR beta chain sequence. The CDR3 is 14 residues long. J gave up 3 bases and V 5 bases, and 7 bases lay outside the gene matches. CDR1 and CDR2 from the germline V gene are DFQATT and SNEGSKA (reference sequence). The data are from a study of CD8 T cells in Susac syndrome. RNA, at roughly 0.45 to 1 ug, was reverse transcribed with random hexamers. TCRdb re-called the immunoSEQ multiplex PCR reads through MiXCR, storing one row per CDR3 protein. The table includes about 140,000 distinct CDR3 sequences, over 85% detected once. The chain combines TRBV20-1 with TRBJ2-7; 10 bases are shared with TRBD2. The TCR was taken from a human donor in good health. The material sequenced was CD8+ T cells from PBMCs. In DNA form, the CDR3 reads TGCAGTGCTCACCAACTAGCGGGGAACTACGAGCAGTACTTC. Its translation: CSAHQLAGNYEQYF.